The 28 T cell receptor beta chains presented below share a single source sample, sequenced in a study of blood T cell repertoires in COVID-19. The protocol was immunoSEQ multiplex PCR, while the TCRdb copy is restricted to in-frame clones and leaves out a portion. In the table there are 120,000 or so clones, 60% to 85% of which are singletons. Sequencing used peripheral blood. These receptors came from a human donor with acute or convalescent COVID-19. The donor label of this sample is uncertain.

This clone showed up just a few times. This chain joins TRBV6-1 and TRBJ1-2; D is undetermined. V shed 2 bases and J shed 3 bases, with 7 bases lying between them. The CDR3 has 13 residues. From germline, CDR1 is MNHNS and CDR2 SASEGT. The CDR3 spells CASSENGDYGYTF. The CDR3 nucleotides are TGTGCCAGCAGTGAAAACGGGGACTATGGCTACACCTTC.

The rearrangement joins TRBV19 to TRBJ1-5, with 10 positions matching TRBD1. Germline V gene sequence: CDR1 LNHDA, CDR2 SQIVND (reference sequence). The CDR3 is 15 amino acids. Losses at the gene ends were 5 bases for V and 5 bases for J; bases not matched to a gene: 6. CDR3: CASSSGQGGDQPQHF. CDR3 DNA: TGTGCCAGTAGTTCAGGACAGGGGGGGGATCAGCCCCAGCATTTT. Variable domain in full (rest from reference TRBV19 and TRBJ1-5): DGGITQSPKYLFRKEGQNVTLSCEQNLNHDAMYWYRQDPGQGLRLIYYSQIVNDFQKGDIAEGYSVSREKKESFPLTVTSAQKNPTAFYLCASSSGQGGDQPQHFGDGTRLSIL.

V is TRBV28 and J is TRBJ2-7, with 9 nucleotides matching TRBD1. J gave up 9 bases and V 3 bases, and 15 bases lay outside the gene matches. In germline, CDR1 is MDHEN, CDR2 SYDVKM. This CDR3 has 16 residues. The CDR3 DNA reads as TGTGCCAGCAGTTTCTGGGCGGGACAGGGATTGAGGTGGCAGTACGTC. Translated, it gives CASSFWAGQGLRWQYV.

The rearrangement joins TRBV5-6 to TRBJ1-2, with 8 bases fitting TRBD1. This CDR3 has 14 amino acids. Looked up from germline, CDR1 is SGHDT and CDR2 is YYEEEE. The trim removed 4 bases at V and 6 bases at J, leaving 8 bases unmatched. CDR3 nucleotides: TGTGCCAGCAGCCTAAAGGACAGGGAGCATGGCTACACCTTC. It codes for CASSLKDREHGYTF. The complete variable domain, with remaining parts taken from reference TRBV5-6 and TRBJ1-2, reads DAGVTQSPTHLIKTRGQQVTLRCSPKSGHDTVSWYQQALGQGPQFIFQYYEEEERQRGNFPDRFSGHQFPNYSSELNVNALLLGDSALYLCASSLKDREHGYTFGSGTRLTVV.

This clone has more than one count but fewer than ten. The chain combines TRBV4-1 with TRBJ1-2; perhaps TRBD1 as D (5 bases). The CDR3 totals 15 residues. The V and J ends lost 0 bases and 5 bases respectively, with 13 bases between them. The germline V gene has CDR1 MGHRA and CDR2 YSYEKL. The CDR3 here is CASSQDPGGRYGYTF. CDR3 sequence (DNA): TGCGCCAGCAGCCAAGACCCCGGGGGACGATATGGCTACACCTTC.

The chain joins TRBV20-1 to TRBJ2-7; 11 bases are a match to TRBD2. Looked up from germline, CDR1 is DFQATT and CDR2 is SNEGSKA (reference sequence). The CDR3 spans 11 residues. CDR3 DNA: TGCAGCGGACTAGCGGGTCACCAGCAGTACTTC. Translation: CSGLAGHQQYF.

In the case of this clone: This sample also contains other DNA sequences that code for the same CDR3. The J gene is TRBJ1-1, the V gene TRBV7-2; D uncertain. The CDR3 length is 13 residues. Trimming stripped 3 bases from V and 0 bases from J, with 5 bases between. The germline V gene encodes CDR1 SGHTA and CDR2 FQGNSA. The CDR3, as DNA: TGTGCCAGCAGCTTTTCGGTGAACACTGAAGCTTTCTTT. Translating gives CASSFSVNTEAFF.

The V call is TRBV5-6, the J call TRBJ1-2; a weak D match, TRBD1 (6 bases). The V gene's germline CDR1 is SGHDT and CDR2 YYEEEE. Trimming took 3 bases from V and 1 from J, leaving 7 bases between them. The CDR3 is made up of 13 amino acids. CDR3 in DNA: TGTGCCAGCAGCTCAGGGGATAACTATGGCTACACCTTC. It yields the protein CASSSGDNYGYTF.

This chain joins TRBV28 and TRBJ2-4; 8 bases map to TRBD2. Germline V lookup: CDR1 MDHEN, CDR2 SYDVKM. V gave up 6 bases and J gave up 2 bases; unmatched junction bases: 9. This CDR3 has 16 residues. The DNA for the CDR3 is TGTGCCAGCAGCCCCAGCGGGGGACGAACCAAAAACATTCAGTACTTC. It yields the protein CASSPSGGRTKNIQYF.

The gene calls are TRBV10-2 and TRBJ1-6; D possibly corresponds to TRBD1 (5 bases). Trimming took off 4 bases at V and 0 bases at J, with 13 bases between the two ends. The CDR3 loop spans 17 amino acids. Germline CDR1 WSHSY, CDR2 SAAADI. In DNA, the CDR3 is TGCGCCAGCAGTGTTTCAGGGCCCAGCTCCTATAATTCACCCCTCCACTTT. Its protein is CASSVSGPSSYNSPLHF.

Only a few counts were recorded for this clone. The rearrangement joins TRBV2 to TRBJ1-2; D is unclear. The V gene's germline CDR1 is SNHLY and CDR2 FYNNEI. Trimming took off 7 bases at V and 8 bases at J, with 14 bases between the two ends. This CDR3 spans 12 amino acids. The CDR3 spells CASTGLTKGYTF. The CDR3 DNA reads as TGTGCCAGCACCGGACTGACGAAAGGCTACACCTTC.

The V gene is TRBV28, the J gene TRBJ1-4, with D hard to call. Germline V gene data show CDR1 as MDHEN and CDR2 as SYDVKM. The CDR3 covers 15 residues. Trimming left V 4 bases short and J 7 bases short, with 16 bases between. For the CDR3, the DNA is TGTGCCAGCAGTTCCCCGCCAGGTTTTGGTGAAAAACTGTTTTTT. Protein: CASSSPPGFGEKLFF.

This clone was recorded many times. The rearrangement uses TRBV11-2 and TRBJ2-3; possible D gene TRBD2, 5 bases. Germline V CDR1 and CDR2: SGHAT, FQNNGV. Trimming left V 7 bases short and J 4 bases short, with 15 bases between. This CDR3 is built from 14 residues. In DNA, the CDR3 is TGTGCCAGCACCAAAACCCACGGGGCAGATACGCAGTATTTT. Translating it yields CASTKTHGADTQYF.

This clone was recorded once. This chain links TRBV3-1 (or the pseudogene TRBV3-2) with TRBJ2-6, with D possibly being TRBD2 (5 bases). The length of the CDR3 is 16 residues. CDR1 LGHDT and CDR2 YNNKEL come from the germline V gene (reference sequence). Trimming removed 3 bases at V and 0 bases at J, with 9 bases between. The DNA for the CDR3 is TGTGCCAGCAGCCAGGCGGGCGACTCTGGGGCCAACGTCCTGACTTTC. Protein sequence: CASSQAGDSGANVLTF.

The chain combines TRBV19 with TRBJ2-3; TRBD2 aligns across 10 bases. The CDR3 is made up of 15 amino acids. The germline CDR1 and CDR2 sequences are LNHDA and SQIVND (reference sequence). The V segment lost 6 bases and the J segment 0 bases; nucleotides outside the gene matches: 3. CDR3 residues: CASRLAGSSTDTQYF. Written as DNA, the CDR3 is TGTGCCAGTAGACTAGCGGGGAGTAGCACAGATACGCAGTATTTT.

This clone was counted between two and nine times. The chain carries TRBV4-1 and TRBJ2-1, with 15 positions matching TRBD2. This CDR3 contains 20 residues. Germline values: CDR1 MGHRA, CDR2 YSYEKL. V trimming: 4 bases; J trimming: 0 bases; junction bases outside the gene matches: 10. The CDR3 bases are TGCGCCAGCAGCCGATTCACAGGGACTAGCGGGGGGAGCTCCTACAATGAGCAGTTCTTC. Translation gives CASSRFTGTSGGSSYNEQFF.

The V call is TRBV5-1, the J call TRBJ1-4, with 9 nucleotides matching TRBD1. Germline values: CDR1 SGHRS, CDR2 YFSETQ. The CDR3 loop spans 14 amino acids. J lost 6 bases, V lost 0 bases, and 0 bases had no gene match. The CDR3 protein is CASSLGTGDEKLFF. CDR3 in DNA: TGCGCCAGCAGCTTGGGGACAGGGGATGAAAAACTGTTTTTT. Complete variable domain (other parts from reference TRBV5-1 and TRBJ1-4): KAGVTQTPRYLIKTRGQQVTLSCSPISGHRSVSWYQQTPGQGLQFLFEYFSETQRNKGNFPGRFSGRQFSNSRSEMNVSTLELGDSALYLCASSLGTGDEKLFFGSGTQLSVL.

CDR3 sequence: CSVDFTGTGNTIYF. DNA for the CDR3: TGCAGCGTTGACTTCACAGGAACTGGAAACACCATATATTTT. The chain combines TRBV29-1 with TRBJ1-3, with TRBD1 as a possible D gene (5 bases). Germline CDR1 SQVTM, CDR2 ANQGSEA. Trimming left V 3 bases short and J 2 bases short, with 11 bases between. The CDR3 loop spans 14 amino acids.

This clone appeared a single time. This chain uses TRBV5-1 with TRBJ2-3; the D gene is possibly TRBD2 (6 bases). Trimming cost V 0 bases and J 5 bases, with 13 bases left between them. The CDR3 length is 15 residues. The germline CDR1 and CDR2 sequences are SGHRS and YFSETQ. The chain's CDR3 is CASSLGHEGGDTQYF. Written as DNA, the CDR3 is TGCGCCAGCAGCTTGGGACACGAGGGAGGAGATACGCAGTATTTT.

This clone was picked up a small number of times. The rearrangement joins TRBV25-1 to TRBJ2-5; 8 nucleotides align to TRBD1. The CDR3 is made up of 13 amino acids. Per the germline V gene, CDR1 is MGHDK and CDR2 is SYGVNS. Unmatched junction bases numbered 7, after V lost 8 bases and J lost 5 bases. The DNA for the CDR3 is TGTGCCAGCCAGACAGGGGTAGGGGAGACCCAGTACTTC. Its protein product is CASQTGVGETQYF.

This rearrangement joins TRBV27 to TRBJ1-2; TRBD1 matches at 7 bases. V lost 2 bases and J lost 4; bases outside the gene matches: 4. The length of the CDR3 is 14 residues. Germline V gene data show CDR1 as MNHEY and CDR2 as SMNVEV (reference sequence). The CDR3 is CASSLRAGGYGYTF. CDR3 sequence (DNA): TGTGCCAGCAGTTTAAGGGCAGGGGGCTATGGCTACACCTTC.

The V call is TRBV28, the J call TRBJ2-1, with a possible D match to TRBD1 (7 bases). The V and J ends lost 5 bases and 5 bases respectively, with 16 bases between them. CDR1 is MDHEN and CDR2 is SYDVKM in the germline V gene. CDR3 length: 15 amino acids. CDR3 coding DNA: TGTGCCAGCAGTCCATGGACAGGCGGGAACAATGAGCAGTTCTTC. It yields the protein CASSPWTGGNNEQFF.

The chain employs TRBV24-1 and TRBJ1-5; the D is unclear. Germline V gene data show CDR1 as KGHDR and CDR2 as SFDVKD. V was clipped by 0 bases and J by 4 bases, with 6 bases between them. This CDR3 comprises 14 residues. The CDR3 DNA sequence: TGTGCCACCAGTGATTTGACACGTAATCAGCCCCAGCATTTT. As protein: CATSDLTRNQPQHF.

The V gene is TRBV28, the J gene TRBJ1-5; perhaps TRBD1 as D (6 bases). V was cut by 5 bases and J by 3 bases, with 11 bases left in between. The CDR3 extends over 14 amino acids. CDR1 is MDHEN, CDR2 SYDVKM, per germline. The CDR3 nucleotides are TGTGCCAGCAGTGAACAGGGTTCCAATCAGCCCCAGCATTTT. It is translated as CASSEQGSNQPQHF.

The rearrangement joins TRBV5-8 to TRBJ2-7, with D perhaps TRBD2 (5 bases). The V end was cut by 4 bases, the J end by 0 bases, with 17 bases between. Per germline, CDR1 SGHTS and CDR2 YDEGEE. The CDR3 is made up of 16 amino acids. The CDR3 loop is CASSRRRGWSSYEQYF. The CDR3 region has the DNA TGTGCCAGCAGCCGGAGGAGAGGCTGGAGCTCCTACGAGCAGTACTTC.

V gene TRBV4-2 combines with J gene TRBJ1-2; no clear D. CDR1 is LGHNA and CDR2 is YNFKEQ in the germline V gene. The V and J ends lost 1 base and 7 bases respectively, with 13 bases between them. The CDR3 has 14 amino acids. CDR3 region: CASSQVEGAGGYTF. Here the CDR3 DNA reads TGTGCCAGCAGCCAAGTTGAGGGCGCCGGTGGCTACACCTTC.

CDR3 sequence reads: CASSPRGVGDYEQYV. CDR3 nucleotide sequence: TGTGCCAGCAGTCCCAGGGGGGTAGGGGACTACGAGCAGTACGTC. The chain has TRBV2 and TRBJ2-7; D possibly corresponds to TRBD1 (7 bases). Trimming left V 5 bases short and J 3 bases short, with 17 bases between. There are 15 residues in the CDR3. The germline V gene has CDR1 SNHLY and CDR2 FYNNEI.

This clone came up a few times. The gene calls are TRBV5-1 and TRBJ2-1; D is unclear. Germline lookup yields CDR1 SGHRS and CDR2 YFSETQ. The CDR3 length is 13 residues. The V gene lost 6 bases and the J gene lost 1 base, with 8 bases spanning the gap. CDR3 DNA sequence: TGCGCCAGCAACCTAGGATCCTACAATGAGCAGTTCTTC. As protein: CASNLGSYNEQFF.